This T cell receptor delta chain appears in the sequencing data of a study of gamma-delta T cells after stem cell transplantation. TCRdb re-called the RT-PCR reads with CATT. This repertoire shows around 1,700 delta-chain clones, 20% to 25% found once; its top ten account for approximately 51%. The table lists this clone with a few counts. TCRdb attributes to this sequence the protein of a much larger clone, which differs from the DNA translation at residue 12; a read error is likely, and the protein displayed is translated from the DNA. The source of this sequence is a human donor. It is not recorded whose cells these are; they may come from a transplant donor. Input material: gamma-delta T cells.

DNA of the CDR3: TGTGCCTGTGATTCTCTGGGGTCCTTGCGCTCCCGGGACACCCGACAGATGTTTTTC. This encodes CACDSLGSLRSRDTRQMFF. The chain uses TRDV2 and TRDJ3, with a weak D call TRDD3 (6 bases). Germline assignment: CDR1 GEAIGNYY and CDR2 EKD. The CDR3 is made up of 19 amino acids.